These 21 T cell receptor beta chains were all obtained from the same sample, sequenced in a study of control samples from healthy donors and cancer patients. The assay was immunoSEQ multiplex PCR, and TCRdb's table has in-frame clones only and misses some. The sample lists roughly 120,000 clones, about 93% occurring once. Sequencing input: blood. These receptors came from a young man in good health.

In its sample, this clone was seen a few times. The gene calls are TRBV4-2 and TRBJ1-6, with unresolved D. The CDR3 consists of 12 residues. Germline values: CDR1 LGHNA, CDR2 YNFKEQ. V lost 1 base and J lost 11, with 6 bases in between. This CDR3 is CASSQGGTPLHF. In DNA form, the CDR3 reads TGTGCCAGCAGCCAAGGAGGGACACCCCTCCACTTT.

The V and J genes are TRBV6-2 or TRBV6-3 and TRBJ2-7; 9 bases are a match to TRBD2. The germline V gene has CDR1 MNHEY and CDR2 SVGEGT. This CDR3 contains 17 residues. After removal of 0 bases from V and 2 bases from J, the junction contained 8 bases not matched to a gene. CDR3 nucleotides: TGTGCCAGCAGTTACTCTCTGCGGGGGGGCCGTCCCTACGAGCAGTACTTC. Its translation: CASSYSLRGGRPYEQYF.

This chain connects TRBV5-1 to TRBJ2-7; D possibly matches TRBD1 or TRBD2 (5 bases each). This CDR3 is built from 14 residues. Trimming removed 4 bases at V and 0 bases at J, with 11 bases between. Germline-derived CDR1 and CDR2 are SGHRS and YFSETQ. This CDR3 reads CASSEGRFSYEQYF. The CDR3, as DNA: TGCGCCAGCAGCGAGGGACGTTTCTCCTACGAGCAGTACTTC. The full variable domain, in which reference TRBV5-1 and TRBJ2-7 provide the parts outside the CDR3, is KAGVTQTPRYLIKTRGQQVTLSCSPISGHRSVSWYQQTPGQGLQFLFEYFSETQRNKGNFPGRFSGRQFSNSRSEMNVSTLELGDSALYLCASSEGRFSYEQYFGPGTRLTVT.

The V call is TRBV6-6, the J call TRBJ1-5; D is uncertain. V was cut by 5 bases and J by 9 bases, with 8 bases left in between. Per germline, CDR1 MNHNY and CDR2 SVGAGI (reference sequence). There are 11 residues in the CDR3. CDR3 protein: CASSINGPQHF. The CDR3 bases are TGTGCCAGCAGTATAAATGGGCCCCAGCATTTT.

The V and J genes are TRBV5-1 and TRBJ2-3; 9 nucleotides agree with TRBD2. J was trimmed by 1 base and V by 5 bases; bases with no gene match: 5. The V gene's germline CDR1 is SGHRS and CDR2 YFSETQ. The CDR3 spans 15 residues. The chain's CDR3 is CASRRASGGTDTQYF. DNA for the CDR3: TGCGCCAGCAGGAGGGCTAGCGGGGGCACAGATACGCAGTATTTT.

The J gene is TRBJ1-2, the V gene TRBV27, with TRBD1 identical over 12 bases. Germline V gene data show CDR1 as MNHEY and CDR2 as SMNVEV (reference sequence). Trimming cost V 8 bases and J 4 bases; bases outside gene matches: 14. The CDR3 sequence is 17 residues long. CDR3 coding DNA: TGTGCCAGCCGACCCGGGACAGGGGGCTTCTTCCCCTATGGCTACACCTTC. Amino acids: CASRPGTGGFFPYGYTF.

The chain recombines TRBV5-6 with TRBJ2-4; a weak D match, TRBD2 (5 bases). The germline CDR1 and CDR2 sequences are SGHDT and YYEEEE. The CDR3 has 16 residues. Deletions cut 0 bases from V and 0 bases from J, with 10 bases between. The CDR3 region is CASSLATEEAKNIQYF. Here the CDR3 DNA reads TGTGCCAGCAGCTTGGCGACGGAGGAAGCCAAAAACATTCAGTACTTC.

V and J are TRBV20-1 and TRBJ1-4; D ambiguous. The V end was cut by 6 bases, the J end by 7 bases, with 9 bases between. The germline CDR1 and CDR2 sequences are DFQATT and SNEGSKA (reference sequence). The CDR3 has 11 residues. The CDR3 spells CSAPDSEKLFF. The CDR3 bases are TGCAGTGCCCCGGATAGTGAAAAACTGTTTTTT.

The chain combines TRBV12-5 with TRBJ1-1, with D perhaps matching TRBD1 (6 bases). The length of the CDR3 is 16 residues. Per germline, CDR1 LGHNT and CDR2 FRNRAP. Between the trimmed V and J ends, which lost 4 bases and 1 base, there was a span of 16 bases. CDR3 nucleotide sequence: TGTGCTAGTGGTTCGAACACTGGACAGAAGAACACTGAAGCTTTCTTT. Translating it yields CASGSNTGQKNTEAFF. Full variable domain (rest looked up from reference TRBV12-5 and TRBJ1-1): DARVTQTPRHKVTEMGQEVTMRCQPILGHNTVFWYRQTMMQGLELLAYFRNRAPLDDSGMPKDRFSAEMPDATLATLKIQPSEPRDSAVYFCASGSNTGQKNTEAFFGQGTRLTVV.

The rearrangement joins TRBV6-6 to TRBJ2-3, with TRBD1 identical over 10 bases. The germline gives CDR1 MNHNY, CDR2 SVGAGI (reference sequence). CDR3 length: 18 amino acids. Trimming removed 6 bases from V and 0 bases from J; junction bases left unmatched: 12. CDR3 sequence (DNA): TGTGCCAGCAGCCGACAGGGGGCTATTAGGTCTAGCACAGATACGCAGTATTTT. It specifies CASSRQGAIRSSTDTQYF.

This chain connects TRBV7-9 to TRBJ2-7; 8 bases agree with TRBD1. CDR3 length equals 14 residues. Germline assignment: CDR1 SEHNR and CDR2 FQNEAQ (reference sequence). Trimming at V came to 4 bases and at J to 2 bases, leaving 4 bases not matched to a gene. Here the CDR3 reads CASSSTGAPYEQYV. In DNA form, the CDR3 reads TGTGCCAGCAGCTCGACAGGGGCCCCCTACGAGCAGTACGTC.

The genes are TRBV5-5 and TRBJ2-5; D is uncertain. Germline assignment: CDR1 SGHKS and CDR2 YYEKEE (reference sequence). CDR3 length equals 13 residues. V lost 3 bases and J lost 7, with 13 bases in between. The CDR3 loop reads CASSYDLIGTQYF. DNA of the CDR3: TGTGCCAGCAGCTATGACCTGATTGGGACCCAGTACTTC. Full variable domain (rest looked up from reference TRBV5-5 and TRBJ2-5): DAGVTQSPTHLIKTRGQQVTLRCSPISGHKSVSWYQQVLGQGPQFIFQYYEKEERGRGNFPDRFSARQFPNYSSELNVNALLLGDSALYLCASSYDLIGTQYFGPGTRLLVL.

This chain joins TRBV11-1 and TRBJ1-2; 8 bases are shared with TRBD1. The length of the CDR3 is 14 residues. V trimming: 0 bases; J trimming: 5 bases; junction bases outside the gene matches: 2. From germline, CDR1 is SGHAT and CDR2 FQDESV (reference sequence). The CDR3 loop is CASSLARQGYGYTF. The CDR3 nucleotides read TGTGCCAGCAGCTTAGCCCGACAGGGGTATGGCTACACCTTC.

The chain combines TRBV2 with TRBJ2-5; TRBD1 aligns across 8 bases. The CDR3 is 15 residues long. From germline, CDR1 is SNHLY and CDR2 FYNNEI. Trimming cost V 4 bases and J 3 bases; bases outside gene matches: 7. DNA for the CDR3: TGTGCCAGCAGTGCCCTGGACAGGGCAGAAGAGACCCAGTACTTC. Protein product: CASSALDRAEETQYF.

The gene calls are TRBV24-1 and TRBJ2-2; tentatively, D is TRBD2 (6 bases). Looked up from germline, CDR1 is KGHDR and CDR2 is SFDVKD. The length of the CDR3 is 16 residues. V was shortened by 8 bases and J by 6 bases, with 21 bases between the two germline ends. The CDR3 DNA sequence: TGTGCCACCAACGATAATAGCGGTCTACGGCCCGGGGAGCTGTTTTTT. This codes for CATNDNSGLRPGELFF.

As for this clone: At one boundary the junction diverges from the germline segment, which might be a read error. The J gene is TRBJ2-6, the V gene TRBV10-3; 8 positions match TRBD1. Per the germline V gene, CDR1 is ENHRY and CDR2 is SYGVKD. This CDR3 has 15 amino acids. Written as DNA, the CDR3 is TGTGCCACCAGTCAGGGGGCGGCTGGGGCCAACGTCCTGACTTTC. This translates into CATSQGAAGANVLTF.

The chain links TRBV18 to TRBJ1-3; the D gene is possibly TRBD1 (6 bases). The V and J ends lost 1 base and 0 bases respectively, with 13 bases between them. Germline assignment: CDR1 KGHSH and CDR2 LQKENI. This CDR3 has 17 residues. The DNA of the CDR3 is TGTGCCAGCTCACCACGTGAAGGGGACACCTCTGGAAACACCATATATTTT. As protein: CASSPREGDTSGNTIYF.

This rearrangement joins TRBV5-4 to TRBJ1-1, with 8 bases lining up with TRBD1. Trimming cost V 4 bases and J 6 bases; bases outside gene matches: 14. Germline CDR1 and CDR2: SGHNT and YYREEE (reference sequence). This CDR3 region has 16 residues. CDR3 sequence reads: CASSRESRQGIPEAFF. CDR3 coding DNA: TGTGCCAGCAGCCGGGAGTCGCGACAGGGGATCCCTGAAGCTTTCTTT.

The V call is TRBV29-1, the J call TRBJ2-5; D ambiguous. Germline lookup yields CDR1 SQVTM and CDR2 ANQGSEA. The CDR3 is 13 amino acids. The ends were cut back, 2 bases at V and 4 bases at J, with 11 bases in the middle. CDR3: CSVERYPRETQYF. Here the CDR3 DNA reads TGCAGCGTTGAAAGGTACCCCCGAGAGACCCAGTACTTC.

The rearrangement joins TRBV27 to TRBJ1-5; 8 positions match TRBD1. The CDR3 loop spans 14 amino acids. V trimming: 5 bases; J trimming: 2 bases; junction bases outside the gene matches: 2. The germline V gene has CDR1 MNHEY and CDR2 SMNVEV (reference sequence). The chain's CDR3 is CASSGQGGNQPQHF. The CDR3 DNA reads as TGTGCCAGCAGTGGACAGGGAGGCAATCAGCCCCAGCATTTT.

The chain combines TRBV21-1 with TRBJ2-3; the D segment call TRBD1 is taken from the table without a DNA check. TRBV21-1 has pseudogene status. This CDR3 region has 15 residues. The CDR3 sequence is CASSPPTRSTDTQYF. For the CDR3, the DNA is TGTGCCAGCAGCCCCCCGACAAGAAGCACAGATACGCAGTATTTT.